This TCR beta chain is drawn from a study of T-cell reconstitution after alpha-beta-depleted transplantation in children. Findings and caveats of the study: The authors attributed T-cell counts and diversity one year after transplant mostly to newly produced T cells. The high TCRbeta diversity at day 60 in some patients came from surviving recipient T cells and thymic progenitors. Expanded graft clones numbering several hundred reportedly gave rise to alpha-beta T cells about two months after transplant.

The V and J ends lost 1 base and 7 bases respectively, with 13 bases between them. Germline CDR1 SEHNR, CDR2 FQNEAQ (reference sequence). The CDR3 has 14 amino acids. It was with unique molecular identifiers that the TCRbeta library was prepared. A single record per CDR3 protein comes from TCRdb applying MiXCR to the PCR reads. Here the sample spans about 440,000 distinct CDR3 sequences, about 40% being singletons. With regard to this clonotype: Its antigen is still unknown.

This clonotype was obtained from a girl aged 2-10 years with aplastic anemia, due to receive a stem cell transplant. The chain uses TRBV7-9 and TRBJ2-5; D possibly corresponds to TRBD1 (6 bases). This sample comprised PBMCs, obtained before TCRalphabeta/CD19-depleted stem cell transplant. CDR3 amino acids: CASSLGTAHGTQYF. DNA of the CDR3: TGTGCCAGCAGCTTAGGGACAGCCCACGGGACCCAGTACTTC.